What follows are 24 T cell receptor beta chains derived from one specimen sequenced in a study of metastatic and nonmetastatic thyroid tumors. No treatment of any kind had been given to any patient before thyroid surgery. TCRdb re-clonotyped the PCR reads via MiXCR. The table has about 30,000 clones, less than 25% seen once. The material sequenced was blood. These receptors were collected from a female donor with papillary thyroid cancer or a benign thyroid nodule (not recorded which). Some clones in this sample may be carry-over from other donors' samples.

This clone was recorded many times. J is TRBJ1-5 and V is TRBV10-3, with D possibly TRBD1 on 5 matching bases. The ends were cut back, 5 bases at V and 2 bases at J, with 25 bases in the middle. The CDR3 has 19 residues. Germline V gene sequence: CDR1 ENHRY, CDR2 SYGVKD. CDR3 nucleotides: TGTGCCATCAGTTCCCCGGTTGCAGGCCCGGGGGGTGGCAATCAGCCCCAGCATTTT. It encodes CAISSPVAGPGGGNQPQHF.

This clone was observed many times. V usage is TRBV11-3 and J usage is TRBJ2-3; possible D gene TRBD2, 6 bases. In germline, CDR1 is SGHNT, CDR2 YENEEA. V lost 3 bases and J 4 bases, leaving 11 bases between the germline ends. The CDR3 loop spans 14 amino acids. The CDR3: CASSLTGTSDTQYF. CDR3 in DNA: TGTGCCAGCAGCTTGACCGGGACTTCAGATACGCAGTATTTT.

This clone was seen only a few times. The junction and the germline gene differ at one end; a read error may be behind it. The V call is TRBV12-3 or TRBV12-4, the J call TRBJ1-1; D unclear. This CDR3 is built from 15 residues. The CDR3 DNA sequence: TGTGCCACCAGTTTAGCCAACAGAATGAACACTGAAGCTTTCTTT. As protein: CATSLANRMNTEAFF.

This chain connects TRBV29-1 to TRBJ2-1, with 10 bases fitting TRBD2. Germline CDR1 SQVTM, CDR2 ANQGSEA. The CDR3 is 17 residues long. J gave up 0 bases and V 1 base, and 6 bases lay outside the gene matches. CDR3 bases: TGCAGCGTTGAAGGGGTTCCTAGCGGGAGCTCCTACAATGAGCAGTTCTTC. Protein sequence: CSVEGVPSGSSYNEQFF.

This clone was counted ten times or more. The chain combines TRBV11-2 with TRBJ2-5; tentative D call: TRBD2 (5 bases). CDR1 is SGHAT, CDR2 FQNNGV, per germline. This CDR3 comprises 13 residues. Trimming shortened V by 4 bases and J by 5 bases, and 11 bases separated the two germline ends. The CDR3 DNA reads TGTGCCAGCAGCTCAAGAGGGCGGGAGACCCAGTACTTC. Translation gives CASSSRGRETQYF.

The table lists this clone with many counts. A much larger clone differs from this one at a single base, so this may be a read error. The genes are TRBV3-1 and TRBJ2-3; no definite D call. The last part of the DNA fits TRBJ1-5 better; the J call may be wrong. The germline V gene has CDR1 LGHDT and CDR2 YNNKEL (reference sequence). The CDR3 is made up of 15 amino acids. CDR3 DNA: TGTGCCAGCAGCCAGCTCCCCGGAAGCACAGATACGCAGCATTTT. Protein: CASSQLPGSTDTQHF.

V gene TRBV19 combines with J gene TRBJ1-5; D remains ambiguous. Germline CDR1 LNHDA, CDR2 SQIVND (reference sequence). V was pared by 2 bases and J by 7 bases, with 21 bases between. The CDR3 is made up of 17 amino acids. The CDR3 DNA sequence: TGTGCCAGTAGTATAATAGAGCCCAGAGGTTCGGGGCAGCCCCAGCATTTT. This encodes CASSIIEPRGSGQPQHF.

This clone showed up many times. The rearrangement joins TRBV18 to TRBJ1-5, with TRBD1 as a possible D gene (5 bases). This CDR3 spans 15 amino acids. Trimming cost V 2 bases and J 5 bases, with 13 bases left between them. Germline V gene lookup returns CDR1 KGHSH and CDR2 LQKENI. CDR3 amino acids: CASSPLRGRDQPQHF. In nucleotides, the CDR3 is TGTGCCAGCTCACCATTAAGGGGCCGGGATCAGCCCCAGCATTTT. Based on the CDR3 plus reference TRBV18 and TRBJ1-5, the full variable domain is NAGVMQNPRHLVRRRGQEARLRCSPMKGHSHVYWYRQLPEEGLKFMVYLQKENIIDESGMPKERFSAEFPKEGPSILRIQQVVRGDSAAYFCASSPLRGRDQPQHFGDGTRLSIL.

This clone was seen many times. V gene TRBV19 combines with J gene TRBJ2-1; 9 bases agree with TRBD2. Germline V gives CDR1 LNHDA, CDR2 SQIVND (reference sequence). V shed 6 bases and J 6 bases; nucleotides not matched to a gene: 6. The CDR3 is 14 residues long. The CDR3 DNA sequence: TGTGCCAGTAGAAGCAGAGCGGGAGGCAATGAGCAGTTCTTC. Amino acids: CASRSRAGGNEQFF.

The chain couples TRBV6-1 to TRBJ1-1; no firm D call. The CDR3 totals 14 residues. Germline CDR1 and CDR2: MNHNS and SASEGT. Trimming stripped 5 bases from V and 11 bases from J, with 21 bases between. The CDR3 protein is CASSPGPALAGAFF. CDR3 coding DNA: TGTGCCAGCAGTCCCGGACCCGCCCTCGCAGGTGCTTTCTTT.

This clone was seen ten or more times. This chain joins TRBV3-1 and TRBJ2-3; TRBD2 might be the D (5 bases). The V gene lost 5 bases and the J gene lost 1 base, with 10 bases spanning the gap. Per germline, CDR1 LGHDT and CDR2 YNNKEL (reference sequence). CDR3 size: 14 residues. CDR3 residues: CASSDQEGTDTQYF. The CDR3 DNA is TGTGCCAGCAGCGACCAGGAGGGCACAGATACGCAGTATTTT.

This clone was observed at least ten times. The chain is built from TRBV4-3 and TRBJ2-3; D may be TRBD1 or TRBD2 (6 bases each). CDR3 length: 17 amino acids. Trimming cost V 0 bases and J 4 bases, with 17 bases left between them. CDR1 and CDR2 from the germline V gene are LGHNA and YSLEER. The chain's CDR3 is CASSQDLGGLGSDTQYF. CDR3 DNA sequence: TGCGCCAGCAGCCAAGACCTCGGGGGCTTAGGGTCAGATACGCAGTATTTT.

This clone was counted ten times or more. This sequence joins TRBV6-1 and TRBJ1-5, with D possibly matching TRBD1 (6 bases). Trimming left V 2 bases short and J 2 bases short, with 22 bases between. The CDR3 has 19 residues. Germline V gives CDR1 MNHNS, CDR2 SASEGT. The CDR3: CASSERPEVGGIGNQPQHF. CDR3 nucleotide sequence: TGTGCCAGCAGTGAAAGGCCTGAGGTTGGGGGCATAGGCAATCAGCCCCAGCATTTT.

This clone was counted ten times or more. The rearrangement joins TRBV4-1 to TRBJ2-5; 8 bases map to TRBD2. V gave up 4 bases and J gave up 4 bases; unmatched junction bases: 5. The length of the CDR3 is 14 residues. The germline V gene encodes CDR1 MGHRA and CDR2 YSYEKL. CDR3 protein: CASSLFLAGETQYF. Here the CDR3 DNA reads TGCGCCAGCAGCCTCTTCCTAGCGGGAGAGACCCAGTACTTC.

Ten or more counts support this clone. The V gene is TRBV19, the J gene TRBJ2-7; D perhaps matches TRBD2 (5 bases). The CDR3 is made up of 15 amino acids. With 4 bases removed from V and 4 bases from J, the gap between germline ends came to 17 bases. CDR1 is LNHDA and CDR2 is SQIVND in the germline V gene (reference sequence). CDR3 DNA sequence: TGTGCCAGTAGTAGGACCGGCAACGGGGATTACGAGCAGTACTTC. Protein product: CASSRTGNGDYEQYF.

This clone was picked up many times. The chain combines TRBV24-1 with TRBJ1-2; D is possibly TRBD1 (5 bases). CDR3 size: 14 residues. Germline assignment: CDR1 KGHDR and CDR2 SFDVKD. Trimming took 3 bases from V and 6 from J, leaving 13 bases between them. The CDR3 nucleotides read TGTGCCACCAGTGATCAGCAGGGAAAGGATGGCTACACCTTC. Residues: CATSDQQGKDGYTF.

This clone counts as medium-sized. This chain joins TRBV12-3 or TRBV12-4 and TRBJ1-2; no definite D call. Deletions cut 6 bases from V and 4 bases from J, with 12 bases between. The CDR3 has 13 residues. The CDR3 bases are TGTGCCAGCAGCCAAGGCAGGCTCTATGGCTACACCTTC. It yields the protein CASSQGRLYGYTF.

This clone was picked up many times. This chain links TRBV5-1 with TRBJ2-1, with D unresolved. Germline loops: CDR1 SGHRS, CDR2 YFSETQ. This CDR3 is built from 12 residues. V lost 0 bases and J lost 7, with 5 bases in between. The chain's CDR3 is CASSLVRNEQFF. For the CDR3, the DNA is TGCGCCAGCAGCTTGGTACGTAATGAGCAGTTCTTC.

There are many counts of this clone. The rearrangement uses TRBV12-3 or TRBV12-4 and TRBJ1-1, with D unresolved. Between the trimmed V and J ends, which lost 8 bases and 8 bases, there was a span of 12 bases. This CDR3 region has 11 residues. CDR3: CASGPRVEAFF. For the CDR3, the DNA is TGTGCCAGCGGTCCTAGGGTGGAAGCTTTCTTT.

To note about this clone: The CDR3 carries no conserved terminal phenylalanine or tryptophan, so it likely arises from a read error. The V and J genes are TRBV6-9 and TRBJ1-1, with no clear D. The CDR3 has 11 amino acids. Germline CDR1 is MNHGY and CDR2 is SVAAGI. Trimming stripped 7 bases from V and 5 bases from J, with 8 bases between. The CDR3 nucleotides are TGTGCCAGCATCCGGCCGACTGAAGCTTTCTGT. This codes for CASIRPTEAFC.

This clone appeared many times. An end of the junction differs from the germline gene, which may be a read error. V usage is TRBV20-1 and J usage is TRBJ2-7, with 11 bases lining up with TRBD1. Germline V CDR1 and CDR2: DFQATT, SNEGSKA (reference sequence). This CDR3 has 13 residues. This CDR3 reads CSARGGQGAVGTF. CDR3 DNA sequence: TGCAGTGCTAGGGGCGGACAGGGGGCCGTCGGAACTTTC.

This clone was seen more than once but under ten times. The chain employs TRBV5-1 and TRBJ2-1; D is perhaps TRBD2 (6 bases). The germline V gene has CDR1 SGHRS and CDR2 YFSETQ. This CDR3 spans 14 amino acids. The ends were cut back, 2 bases at V and 0 bases at J, with 6 bases in the middle. The CDR3 loop reads CASSFGSSYNEQFF. The CDR3 DNA is TGCGCCAGCAGCTTCGGGAGCTCCTACAATGAGCAGTTCTTC.

This clone was recorded many times. This chain connects TRBV19 to TRBJ1-5; D is perhaps TRBD1 (6 bases). The CDR3 is 17 amino acids. Germline assignment: CDR1 LNHDA and CDR2 SQIVND (reference sequence). The germline V and J ends were trimmed by 4 bases and 7 bases, with 23 bases remaining between them. CDR3 bases: TGTGCCAGTAGTACCCTGGACCGGGGCAGGGGAAAACAGCCCCAGCATTTT. This encodes CASSTLDRGRGKQPQHF.

This clone was seen ten or more times. The rearrangement uses TRBV5-5 and TRBJ2-5; 14 bases are shared with TRBD2. Losses at the gene ends were 4 bases for V and 10 bases for J; bases not matched to a gene: 6. This CDR3 comprises 14 residues. Germline CDR1 is SGHKS and CDR2 is YYEKEE (reference sequence). The chain's CDR3 is CASSRGLAGAVQYF. The CDR3 bases are TGTGCCAGCAGCCGGGGACTAGCGGGAGCCGTCCAGTACTTC.